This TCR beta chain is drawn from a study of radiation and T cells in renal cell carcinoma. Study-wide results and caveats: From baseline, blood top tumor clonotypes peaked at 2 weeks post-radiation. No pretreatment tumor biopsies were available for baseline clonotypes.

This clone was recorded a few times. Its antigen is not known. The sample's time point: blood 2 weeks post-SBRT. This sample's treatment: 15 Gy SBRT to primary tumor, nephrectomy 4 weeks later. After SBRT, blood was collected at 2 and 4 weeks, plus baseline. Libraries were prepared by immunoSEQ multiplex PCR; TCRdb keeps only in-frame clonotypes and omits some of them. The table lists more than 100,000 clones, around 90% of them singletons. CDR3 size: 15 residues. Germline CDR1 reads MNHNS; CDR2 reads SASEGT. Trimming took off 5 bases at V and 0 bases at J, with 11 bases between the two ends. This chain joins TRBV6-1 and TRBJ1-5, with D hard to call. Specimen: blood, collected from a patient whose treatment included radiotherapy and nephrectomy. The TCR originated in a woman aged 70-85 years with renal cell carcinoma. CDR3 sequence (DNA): TGTGCCAGCAGTCTAGAAGGGTATAGCAATCAGCCCCAGCATTTT. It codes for CASSLEGYSNQPQHF.